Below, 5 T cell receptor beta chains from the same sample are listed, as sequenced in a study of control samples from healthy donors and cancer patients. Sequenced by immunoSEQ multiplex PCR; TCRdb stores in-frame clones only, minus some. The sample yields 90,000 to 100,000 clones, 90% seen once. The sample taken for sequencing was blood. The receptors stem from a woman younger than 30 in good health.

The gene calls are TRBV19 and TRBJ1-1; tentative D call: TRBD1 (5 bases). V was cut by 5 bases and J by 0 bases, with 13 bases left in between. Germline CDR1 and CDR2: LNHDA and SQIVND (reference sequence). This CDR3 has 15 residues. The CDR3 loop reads CASSGTGRMNTEAFF. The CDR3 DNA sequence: TGTGCCAGTAGTGGAACAGGTCGTATGAACACTGAAGCTTTCTTT.

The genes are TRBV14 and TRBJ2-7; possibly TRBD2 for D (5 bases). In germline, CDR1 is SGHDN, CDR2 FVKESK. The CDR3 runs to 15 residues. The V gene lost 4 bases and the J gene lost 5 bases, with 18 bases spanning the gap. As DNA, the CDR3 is TGTGCCAGCAGCCCGGCCGCCGGGATGAGTGACGAGCAGTACTTC. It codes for CASSPAAGMSDEQYF.

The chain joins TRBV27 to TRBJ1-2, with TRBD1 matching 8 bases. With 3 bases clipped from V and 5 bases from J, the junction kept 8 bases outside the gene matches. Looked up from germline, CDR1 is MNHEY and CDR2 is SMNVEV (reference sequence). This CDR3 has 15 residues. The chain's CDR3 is CASSLSGGGRYGYTF. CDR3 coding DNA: TGTGCCAGCAGTTTGTCAGGGGGCGGGAGGTATGGCTACACCTTC.

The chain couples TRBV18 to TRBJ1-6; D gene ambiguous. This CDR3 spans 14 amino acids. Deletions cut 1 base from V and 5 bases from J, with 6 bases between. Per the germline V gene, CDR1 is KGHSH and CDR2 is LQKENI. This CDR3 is CASSPRTDNSPLHF. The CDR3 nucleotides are TGTGCCAGCTCACCACGGACCGATAATTCACCCCTCCACTTT.

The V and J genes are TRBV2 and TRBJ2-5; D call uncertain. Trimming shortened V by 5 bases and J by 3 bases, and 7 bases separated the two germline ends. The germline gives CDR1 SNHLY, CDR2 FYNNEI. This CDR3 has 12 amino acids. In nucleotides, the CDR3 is TGTGCCAGCAGTACGGTTAAAGAGACCCAGTACTTC. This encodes CASSTVKETQYF.